This entry features one TCR beta chain sequence. Its antigen is still unknown. Germline V gene lookup returns CDR1 SGHTA and CDR2 FQGNSA. The CDR3 length is 13 residues. V was cut by 4 bases and J by 5 bases, with 11 bases left in between. This specimen comes from a study of T cell responses to AZD1222 COVID-19 vaccine. Study details: Second-dose intervals of approximately 4 or approximately 12 weeks were pooled. The study's findings and limits: An increase in Spike-specific TCR breadth and depth was observed after two AZD1222 doses.

Libraries were prepared by immunoSEQ multiplex PCR; TCRdb keeps only in-frame clonotypes and omits some of them. The sample shows approximately 110,000 clones, 80% to 90% of them seen only once. The sequences come from peripheral blood, collected on day 0 of AZD1222 vaccination. The chain has TRBV7-2 and TRBJ2-5; perhaps TRBD2 as D (5 bases). This TCR derives from an adult in good health. The CDR3 region is CASSYGQRETQYF. The DNA for the CDR3 is TGTGCCAGCAGCTACGGTCAGCGGGAGACCCAGTACTTC. The entire variable domain, with the rest obtained from reference TRBV7-2 and TRBJ2-5, is as follows: GAGVSQSPSNKVTEKGKDVELRCDPISGHTALYWYRQSLGQGLEFLIYFQGNSAPDKSGLPSDRFSAERTGGSVSTLTIQRTQQEDSAVYLCASSYGQRETQYFGPGTRLLVL.